This TCR beta chain is from a study of blood T cell repertoires in COVID-19. Original processing notes: Amplification of reference gene primers provided the estimated nucleated cell counts. The method was immunoSEQ multiplex PCR; TCRdb's version includes in-frame clones alone and lacks a portion of them. Clonal size and the V and J genes are those of that table, whereas D and trimming came from the DNA. The sample has under 20,000 clones, 65% to 85% seen once. The V and J ends lost 4 bases and 3 bases, in that order; junction bases with no gene match: 5. In germline, CDR1 is SGHRS, CDR2 YFSETQ. This CDR3 region has 14 residues.

This sequence was found in a human donor in a cohort sampled during active COVID-19. This chain connects TRBV5-1 to TRBJ2-7; TRBD1 aligns across 9 bases. What was sequenced was peripheral blood. The CDR3 DNA reads TGCGCCAGCAGCGCGGACAGGGGCAGCTACGAGCAGTACTTC. This sequence encodes CASSADRGSYEQYF.